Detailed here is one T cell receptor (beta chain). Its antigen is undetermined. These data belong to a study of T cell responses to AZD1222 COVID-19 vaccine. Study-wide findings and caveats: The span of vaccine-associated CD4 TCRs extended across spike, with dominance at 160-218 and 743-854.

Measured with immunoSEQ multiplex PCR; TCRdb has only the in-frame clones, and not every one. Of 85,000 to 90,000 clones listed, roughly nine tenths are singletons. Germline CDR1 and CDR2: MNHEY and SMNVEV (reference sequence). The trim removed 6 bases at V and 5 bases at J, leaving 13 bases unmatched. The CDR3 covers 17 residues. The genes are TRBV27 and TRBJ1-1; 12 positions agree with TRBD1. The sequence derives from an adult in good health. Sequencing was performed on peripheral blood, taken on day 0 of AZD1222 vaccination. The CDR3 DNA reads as TGTGCCAGCAGCTCCAGGGACAGGGGGCTCGGTAGAACTGAAGCTTTCTTT. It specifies CASSSRDRGLGRTEAFF.